This TCR beta chain was obtained from a study of CD8 T cells in ankylosing spondylitis. General observations from the study: Disease-associated clonotypes exhibited CD8+ identity and were relatively infrequent in peripheral blood. It was reported that disease-linked clones were significantly enriched in matched ankylosing spondylitis synovial fluid. Seemingly distinctive of ankylosing spondylitis blood was a TCR beta motif formed by eight highly homologous variants.

This clonotype has a count of ten or more. Antigen specificity is unknown. TCRdb fed the 5' RACE reads into MiXCR, producing one record per CDR3 protein. Of around 300,000 distinct CDR3 sequences in the sample, about a fifth are singletons; the top ten hold roughly 3.6%. Looked up from germline, CDR1 is SQVTM and CDR2 is ANQGSEA. The CDR3 spans 11 residues. With 6 bases removed from V and 13 bases from J, the gap between germline ends came to 16 bases. The TCR originated in a female donor with ankylosing spondylitis or in good health (not recorded which). This chain uses TRBV29-1 with TRBJ2-1, with D perhaps matching TRBD1 or TRBD2 (6 bases each). The sequencing input was blood, either unsorted or a sorted T cell fraction (not recorded which). The CDR3 protein is CSVGGNGSQFF. As DNA, the CDR3 is TGCAGCGTAGGGGGAAACGGGAGTCAGTTCTTC.